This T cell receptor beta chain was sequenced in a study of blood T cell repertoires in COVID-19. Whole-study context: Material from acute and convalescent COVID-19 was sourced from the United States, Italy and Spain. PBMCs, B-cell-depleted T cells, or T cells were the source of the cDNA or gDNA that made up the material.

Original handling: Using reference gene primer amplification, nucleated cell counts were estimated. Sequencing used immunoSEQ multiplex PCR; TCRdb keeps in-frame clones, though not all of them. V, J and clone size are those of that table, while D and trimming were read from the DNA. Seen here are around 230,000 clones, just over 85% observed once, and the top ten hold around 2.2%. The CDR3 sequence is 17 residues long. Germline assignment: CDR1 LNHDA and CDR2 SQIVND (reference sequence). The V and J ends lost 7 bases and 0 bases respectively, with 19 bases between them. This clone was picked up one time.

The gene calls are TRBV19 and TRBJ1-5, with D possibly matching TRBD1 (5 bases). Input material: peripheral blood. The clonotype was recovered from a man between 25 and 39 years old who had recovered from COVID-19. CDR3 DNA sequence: TGTGCCAGTACCCTCCGGTCCGGGGACTATAGCAATCAGCCCCAGCATTTT. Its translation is CASTLRSGDYSNQPQHF.